The 30 T cell receptor beta chains presented below share a single source sample, sequenced in a study of blood T cell repertoires in COVID-19. Profiling relied on immunoSEQ multiplex PCR, and the TCRdb table lists in-frame clones only, not all of them. The sample shows under 200,000 clones, approximately 88% of them seen only once. Sequencing used PBMCs or T cells enriched from blood (not recorded which). The receptors were gathered from a woman in her forties or fifties who had recovered from COVID-19.

J is TRBJ1-1 and V is TRBV5-1; 8 bases align to TRBD1. This CDR3 region has 13 residues. Germline CDR1 and CDR2: SGHRS and YFSETQ. The V segment lost 0 bases and the J segment 10 bases; nucleotides outside the gene matches: 5. CDR3: CASSLGTGMGAFF. As DNA, the CDR3 is TGCGCCAGCAGCTTGGGGACAGGGATGGGAGCTTTCTTT. The full variable domain, with the rest looked up from reference TRBV5-1 and TRBJ1-1, is KAGVTQTPRYLIKTRGQQVTLSCSPISGHRSVSWYQQTPGQGLQFLFEYFSETQRNKGNFPGRFSGRQFSNSRSEMNVSTLELGDSALYLCASSLGTGMGAFFGQGTRLTVV.

The chain recombines TRBV19 with TRBJ1-5, with D possibly being TRBD1 (6 bases). The CDR3 is 14 residues long. Trimming removed 6 bases at V and 3 bases at J, with 12 bases between. CDR1 and CDR2 from the germline V gene are LNHDA and SQIVND (reference sequence). CDR3 region: CASSMDSLNQPQHF. CDR3 bases: TGTGCCAGTAGCATGGACAGCCTCAATCAGCCCCAGCATTTT.

This rearrangement joins TRBV3-1 (or the pseudogene TRBV3-2) to TRBJ1-5; D is possibly TRBD1 (5 bases). The CDR3 totals 14 residues. Germline CDR1 is LGHDT and CDR2 is YNNKEL (reference sequence). V was shortened by 0 bases and J by 5 bases, with 8 bases between the two germline ends. The CDR3 DNA reads as TGTGCCAGCAGCCAAGACGGGGGATATCAGCCCCAGCATTTT. This codes for CASSQDGGYQPQHF.

The chain uses TRBV11-2 and TRBJ1-2, with 9 positions matching TRBD1. This CDR3 region has 16 residues. V dropped 3 bases and J dropped 6; count of bases not matched to a gene: 11. Germline lookup yields CDR1 SGHAT and CDR2 FQNNGV. The CDR3 region is CASSFQQGAHTDGYTF. In DNA, the CDR3 is TGTGCCAGCAGCTTCCAACAGGGGGCGCACACTGATGGCTACACCTTC.

The chain combines TRBV19 with TRBJ1-5; D call uncertain. This CDR3 region has 15 residues. The germline CDR1 and CDR2 sequences are LNHDA and SQIVND (reference sequence). Trimming took off 2 bases at V and 4 bases at J, with 12 bases between the two ends. This CDR3 is CASSISAAKNQPQHF. CDR3 coding DNA: TGTGCCAGTAGTATAAGCGCAGCTAAAAATCAGCCCCAGCATTTT.

The chain joins TRBV18 to TRBJ1-2; D might be TRBD1 (5 bases). The CDR3 covers 13 residues. The germline V gene encodes CDR1 KGHSH and CDR2 LQKENI. V lost 4 bases, J lost 6 bases, and 12 bases lay in between. Here the CDR3 reads CASSLTELHGYTF. CDR3 nucleotide sequence: TGTGCCAGCTCACTGACAGAACTCCATGGCTACACCTTC.

This chain uses TRBV7-8 with TRBJ2-7, with TRBD1 as a possible D gene (6 bases). Trimming took off 5 bases at V and 3 bases at J, with 11 bases between the two ends. The germline gives CDR1 SGHVS, CDR2 FQNEAQ. This CDR3 contains 13 residues. The CDR3 protein is CASSPPDSYEQYF. CDR3 DNA sequence: TGTGCCAGCAGCCCACCGGACAGCTACGAGCAGTACTTC.

This chain links TRBV13 with TRBJ1-3; D is ambiguous. Germline CDR1 is PRHDT and CDR2 is FYEKMQ (reference sequence). CDR3 length: 13 amino acids. V was shortened by 5 bases and J by 4 bases, with 9 bases between the two germline ends. The CDR3 DNA is TGTGCCAGCAGCCCCCGGGAGGGAAACACCATATATTTT. Its protein is CASSPREGNTIYF.

The J gene is TRBJ2-1, the V gene TRBV7-9; 11 nucleotides align to TRBD2. The CDR3 has 15 amino acids. The junction had 4 bases not matched to a gene; V was cut back by 5 bases and J by 4 bases. The germline gives CDR1 SEHNR, CDR2 FQNEAQ (reference sequence). This CDR3 reads CASSPSSGGYNEQFF. DNA for the CDR3: TGTGCCAGCAGCCCTTCTAGCGGGGGGTACAATGAGCAGTTCTTC.

The J gene is TRBJ1-1, the V gene TRBV6-5; possibly TRBD1 for D (5 bases). Per the germline V gene, CDR1 is MNHEY and CDR2 is SVGAGI. The V and J ends lost 4 bases and 8 bases respectively, with 14 bases between them. This CDR3 has 13 amino acids. CDR3 in amino acids: CASSLTREVEAFF. The CDR3 region has the DNA TGTGCCAGCAGTTTAACCAGGGAGGTCGAAGCTTTCTTT.

The rearrangement uses TRBV24-1 and TRBJ1-2, with D possibly matching TRBD1 (6 bases). Between the trimmed V and J ends, which lost 5 bases and 2 bases, there was a span of 14 bases. The germline CDR1 and CDR2 sequences are KGHDR and SFDVKD. This CDR3 region has 15 residues. The CDR3 here is CATSAARGGNYGYTF. The CDR3 region has the DNA TGTGCCACCAGTGCGGCTAGGGGGGGAAACTATGGCTACACCTTC.

J is TRBJ2-1 and V is TRBV9; 7 bases line up with TRBD2. The CDR3 consists of 16 residues. Trimming took 4 bases from V and 0 from J; bases not matched to a gene: 7. CDR1 and CDR2 (germline): SGDLS, YYNGEE. The CDR3 is CASSRGGGSSYNEQFF. The CDR3 DNA reads TGTGCCAGCAGCCGGGGTGGCGGGAGCTCCTACAATGAGCAGTTCTTC.

The rearrangement joins TRBV5-5 to TRBJ2-3, with no clear D. This CDR3 region has 14 residues. CDR1 and CDR2 (germline): SGHKS, YYEKEE (reference sequence). Trimming took 0 bases from V and 1 from J, leaving 6 bases between them. The chain's CDR3 is CASSLDSRTDTQYF. The DNA for the CDR3 is TGTGCCAGCAGCTTGGACAGTCGCACAGATACGCAGTATTTT.

This sequence joins TRBV19 and TRBJ2-3; D might be TRBD2 (6 bases). CDR1 and CDR2 (germline): LNHDA, SQIVND (reference sequence). The CDR3 extends over 15 amino acids. With 2 bases removed from V and 4 bases from J, the gap between germline ends came to 13 bases. The CDR3 is CASSIYRGFSDTQYF. CDR3 nucleotide sequence: TGTGCCAGTAGTATATACCGGGGGTTTTCAGATACGCAGTATTTT.

V is TRBV7-2 and J is TRBJ1-4, with 7 positions matching TRBD1. The CDR3 consists of 13 residues. J gave up 7 bases and V 5 bases, and 4 bases lay outside the gene matches. CDR1 is SGHTA, CDR2 FQGNSA, per germline. The CDR3 loop is CASSTRQGEKLFF. DNA for the CDR3: TGTGCCAGCAGCACTAGACAGGGTGAAAAACTGTTTTTT.

The chain employs TRBV5-1 and TRBJ2-5, with 10 bases fitting TRBD1. Germline V gives CDR1 SGHRS, CDR2 YFSETQ. CDR3 length equals 16 residues. Unmatched junction bases numbered 11, after V lost 4 bases and J lost 5 bases. As DNA, the CDR3 is TGCGCCAGCAGCCCCCTATTGACAGGGGGCGGGGAGACCCAGTACTTC. This translates into CASSPLLTGGGETQYF. Based on the CDR3 plus reference TRBV5-1 and TRBJ2-5, the full variable domain is KAGVTQTPRYLIKTRGQQVTLSCSPISGHRSVSWYQQTPGQGLQFLFEYFSETQRNKGNFPGRFSGRQFSNSRSEMNVSTLELGDSALYLCASSPLLTGGGETQYFGPGTRLLVL.

V is TRBV4-2 and J is TRBJ1-3; a weak D match, TRBD1 (6 bases). V lost 0 bases and J 6 bases, leaving 15 bases between the germline ends. From germline, CDR1 is LGHNA and CDR2 YNFKEQ. The CDR3 extends over 16 amino acids. The CDR3 loop is CASSQDGAGVINTIYF. CDR3 DNA: TGTGCCAGCAGCCAAGATGGGGCAGGGGTTATAAACACCATATATTTT.

The chain links TRBV7-3 to TRBJ2-3; no firm D call. CDR1 SGHTA and CDR2 FQGTGA come from the germline V gene. V lost 0 bases to trimming and J lost 0 bases, with 7 bases between them. This CDR3 spans 15 amino acids. The CDR3 DNA sequence: TGTGCCAGCAGCTTAACTAGCTCTAGCACAGATACGCAGTATTTT. It yields the protein CASSLTSSSTDTQYF.

This rearrangement joins TRBV19 to TRBJ2-1, with D perhaps matching TRBD1 (6 bases). The CDR3 contains 15 residues. V lost 6 bases and J 8 bases, leaving 20 bases between the germline ends. Germline V gene sequence: CDR1 LNHDA, CDR2 SQIVND (reference sequence). CDR3 DNA sequence: TGTGCCAGTAGATCGACAGGCCAGGTCAGGGATGAGCAGTTCTTC. This sequence encodes CASRSTGQVRDEQFF.

The genes are TRBV5-5 and TRBJ1-4; possible D gene TRBD1, 6 bases. Germline V gene data show CDR1 as SGHKS and CDR2 as YYEKEE (reference sequence). The CDR3 has 12 residues. The ends were cut back, 2 bases at V and 8 bases at J, with 7 bases in the middle. DNA for the CDR3: TGTGCCAGCAGCTTTCAGGGGGAAAAACTGTTTTTT. It encodes CASSFQGEKLFF.

The chain is built from TRBV18 and TRBJ2-3; D remains unclear. CDR1 is KGHSH and CDR2 is LQKENI in the germline V gene. V was trimmed by 3 bases and J by 2 bases, leaving 9 bases between them. CDR3 size: 14 residues. The DNA for the CDR3 is TGTGCCAGCTCACCCGATCCCTACACAGATACGCAGTATTTT. Amino acids: CASSPDPYTDTQYF.

The rearrangement joins TRBV11-3 to TRBJ2-4; 9 bases fit TRBD1. CDR1 is SGHNT, CDR2 YENEEA, per germline. The CDR3 is made up of 15 amino acids. The V segment lost 5 bases and the J segment 7 bases; nucleotides outside the gene matches: 9. The CDR3: CASSTSTGQGNIQYF. CDR3 in DNA: TGTGCCAGCAGCACCTCAACAGGACAGGGGAACATTCAGTACTTC. Using reference TRBV11-3 and TRBJ2-4 for the parts outside the CDR3, the full variable domain is EAGVVQSPRYKIIEKKQPVAFWCNPISGHNTLYWYLQNLGQGPELLIRYENEEAVDDSQLPKDRFSAERLKGVDSTLKIQPAELGDSAVYLCASSTSTGQGNIQYFGAGTRLSVL.

This rearrangement joins TRBV2 to TRBJ1-4, with unresolved D. The CDR3 spans 13 residues. Trimming took off 3 bases at V and 5 bases at J, with 7 bases between the two ends. Germline V gene sequence: CDR1 SNHLY, CDR2 FYNNEI. This CDR3 reads CASSDRGNEKLFF. The CDR3 coding sequence is TGTGCCAGCAGTGATAGAGGAAATGAAAAACTGTTTTTT.

The rearrangement joins TRBV7-9 to TRBJ1-1; the D gene is possibly TRBD1 (5 bases). V lost 4 bases, J lost 5 bases, and 14 bases lay in between. The CDR3 runs 14 residues. Germline CDR1 reads SEHNR; CDR2 reads FQNEAQ (reference sequence). The CDR3 is CASSSDTRGTEAFF. Here the CDR3 DNA reads TGTGCCAGCAGCTCAGACACCCGGGGGACTGAAGCTTTCTTT.

CDR3 nucleotides: TGCGCCAGCAGTGTTACGGGAAGGACGGAGCAGTTCTTC. The encoded protein is CASSVTGRTEQFF. The chain uses TRBV10-1 and TRBJ2-1, with a weak D call TRBD2 (5 bases). Trimming pared 4 bases from V and 10 bases from J, leaving 14 bases between. Germline V lookup: CDR1 WNHNN, CDR2 SYGVQD (reference sequence). CDR3 size: 13 residues.

The CDR3: CASSLSGQASQPQHF. The CDR3 nucleotides read TGCGCCAGCAGCCTGTCGGGACAGGCTAGTCAGCCCCAGCATTTT. The chain is built from TRBV4-3 and TRBJ1-5; 8 nucleotides align to TRBD1. The junction had 8 bases not matched to a gene; V was cut back by 4 bases and J by 6 bases. CDR3 length equals 15 residues. CDR1 LGHNA and CDR2 YSLEER come from the germline V gene.

CDR3 nucleotide sequence: TGTGCCAGCAGCCAGCCGGAGGGCCCTGAAGCTTTCTTT. This codes for CASSQPEGPEAFF. The chain uses TRBV4-2 and TRBJ1-1; no firm D call. The CDR3 covers 13 residues. Germline loops: CDR1 LGHNA, CDR2 YNFKEQ. V shed 3 bases and J shed 6 bases, with 11 bases lying between them.

This clone was recorded only once. The chain has TRBV14 and TRBJ1-1; no definite D call. The CDR3 totals 13 residues. Germline V gene sequence: CDR1 SGHDN, CDR2 FVKESK. V lost 1 base to trimming and J lost 3 bases, with 6 bases between them. As DNA, the CDR3 is TGTGCCAGCAGCCAAGGGCCCCACACTGAAGCTTTCTTT. Translation: CASSQGPHTEAFF.

The J gene is TRBJ1-4, the V gene TRBV25-1, with 8 bases aligning to TRBD1. V lost 7 bases and J lost 8; bases outside the gene matches: 6. Germline V CDR1 and CDR2: MGHDK, SYGVNS. The CDR3 is 13 amino acids. The DNA of the CDR3 is TGTGCCAGCACGGACAGGGTGAACGAAAAACTGTTTTTT. It yields the protein CASTDRVNEKLFF.

The gene calls are TRBV3-1 (or the pseudogene TRBV3-2) and TRBJ2-7; TRBD1 matches at 9 bases. This CDR3 region has 18 residues. The V and J ends lost 5 bases and 0 bases, in that order; junction bases with no gene match: 14. Germline assignment: CDR1 LGHDT and CDR2 YNNKEL (reference sequence). The chain's CDR3 is CASSSRQGGKSISYEQYF. In DNA form, the CDR3 reads TGTGCCAGCAGCAGCCGACAGGGGGGCAAGTCGATCTCCTACGAGCAGTACTTC.